A single sample is the source of the 18 T cell receptor beta chains below, sequenced in a study of CD8+ T cells in alopecia areata. Extracted from the samples, RNA was reverse transcribed into cDNA to serve as the sequencing template. Profiled with immunoSEQ multiplex PCR; TCRdb holds only in-frame clones, not every one. The table shows some 210,000 clones, with approximately 52% occurring only once. This specimen was CD4+ T cells sorted from blood, taken at week 0. All receptors derive from a human donor with alopecia areata.

This chain's CDR3 is CASSGAGIANYGYTF. In DNA, the CDR3 is TGTGCCAGCAGCGGCGCGGGGATAGCTAACTATGGCTACACCTTC. The chain carries TRBV9 and TRBJ1-2, with D uncertain. Germline CDR1 SGDLS, CDR2 YYNGEE. The CDR3 sequence is 15 residues long. V was pared by 3 bases and J by 0 bases, with 12 bases between.

Only one count was recorded for this clone. The gene calls are TRBV25-1 and TRBJ2-7; the D gene is possibly TRBD2 (5 bases). V was cut by 5 bases and J by 2 bases, with 7 bases left in between. The CDR3 has 12 amino acids. Per germline, CDR1 MGHDK and CDR2 SYGVNS. DNA of the CDR3: TGTGCCAGCAGTTACGGGACCTACGAGCAGTACTTC. Protein: CASSYGTYEQYF.

This clone was observed a handful of times. CDR3 sequence reads: CATSLRTAQETQYF. DNA of the CDR3: TGTGCCACCAGCCTTCGGACAGCTCAAGAGACCCAGTACTTC. The chain joins TRBV15 to TRBJ2-5, with D tentatively TRBD1 (6 bases). The V and J ends lost 5 bases and 2 bases respectively, with 12 bases between them. The length of the CDR3 is 14 residues. Germline V gene data show CDR1 as LNHNV and CDR2 as YYDKDF (reference sequence).

This clone was counted between two and nine times. This chain uses TRBV4-1 with TRBJ2-2, with TRBD2 matching over 10 bases. Unmatched junction bases numbered 5, after V lost 4 bases and J lost 0 bases. Germline lookup yields CDR1 MGHRA and CDR2 YSYEKL. CDR3 length: 17 residues. The CDR3: CASSRGLAQTNTGELFF. DNA of the CDR3: TGCGCCAGCAGCCGGGGACTAGCGCAAACGAACACCGGGGAGCTGTTTTTT.

This clone has at least ten counts. This chain uses TRBV4-1 with TRBJ2-7, with a possible D match to TRBD2 (6 bases). There are 19 residues in the CDR3. From germline, CDR1 is MGHRA and CDR2 YSYEKL. V was pared by 2 bases and J by 0 bases, with 23 bases between. CDR3 region: CASSQMWGLGKMSSYEQYF. The CDR3 DNA is TGCGCCAGCAGCCAAATGTGGGGACTCGGTAAAATGAGCTCCTACGAGCAGTACTTC.

This clone was counted only a few times. The chain has TRBV29-1 and TRBJ1-1; D not resolved. With 7 bases removed from V and 8 bases from J, the gap between germline ends came to 17 bases. Germline loops: CDR1 SQVTM, CDR2 ANQGSEA. This CDR3 has 12 amino acids. The chain's CDR3 is CSGQGQVAEAFF. CDR3 in DNA: TGCAGCGGGCAAGGGCAGGTTGCCGAAGCTTTCTTT.

The table lists this clone with many counts. The V and J genes are TRBV19 and TRBJ2-4; D is unclear. The CDR3 runs 12 residues. The V gene's germline CDR1 is LNHDA and CDR2 SQIVND (reference sequence). V was pared by 1 base and J by 7 bases, with 5 bases between. This chain's CDR3 is CASSIGANIQYF. DNA of the CDR3: TGTGCCAGTAGTATAGGAGCCAACATTCAGTACTTC.

V usage is TRBV30 and J usage is TRBJ1-5; 7 bases line up with TRBD1. With V trimmed by 1 base and J by 10 bases, 10 bases remained unmatched. Germline V gene data show CDR1 as GTSNPN and CDR2 as SVGIG (reference sequence). The CDR3 consists of 14 residues. The chain's CDR3 is CAWSAEGQAQPQHF. In DNA, the CDR3 is TGTGCCTGGAGTGCGGAAGGACAGGCCCAACCCCAGCATTTT.

The chain combines TRBV7-9 with TRBJ1-2; possibly TRBD1 for D (6 bases). This CDR3 region has 12 residues. Germline assignment: CDR1 SEHNR and CDR2 FQNEAQ (reference sequence). V was shortened by 8 bases and J by 2 bases, with 9 bases between the two germline ends. CDR3 in amino acids: CASSQGNYGYTF. In DNA, the CDR3 is TGTGCCAGCTCCCAGGGGAACTATGGCTACACCTTC.

The chain is built from TRBV30 and TRBJ2-7, with a tentative D call TRBD2 (6 bases). There are 12 residues in the CDR3. In germline, CDR1 is GTSNPN, CDR2 SVGIG (reference sequence). V was clipped by 0 bases and J by 7 bases, with 10 bases between them. The CDR3 nucleotides read TGTGCCTGGAGTGTACAGGAGGGGGAGCAGTACTTC. Translation gives CAWSVQEGEQYF.

This clone turned up a few times. This rearrangement joins TRBV21-1 to TRBJ2-2. TRBV21-1 is a documented pseudogene. The CDR3 is 13 amino acids. The CDR3 sequence is CASSTEDTGELFF. DNA of the CDR3: TGTGCCAGCAGCACCGAAGACACCGGGGAGCTGTTTTTT.

The V call is TRBV29-1, the J call TRBJ1-1, with D unclear. Germline assignment: CDR1 SQVTM and CDR2 ANQGSEA. The CDR3 loop spans 12 amino acids. V was pared by 6 bases and J by 3 bases, with 11 bases between. Here the CDR3 DNA reads TGCAGCGTATCCGGGCTTTACACTGAAGCTTTCTTT. It codes for CSVSGLYTEAFF.

This clone was counted a few times. The V and J genes are TRBV5-1 and TRBJ1-1; TRBD1 aligns across 9 bases. Trimming took 4 bases from V and 1 from J; bases not matched to a gene: 5. This CDR3 spans 15 amino acids. Germline V gene data show CDR1 as SGHRS and CDR2 as YFSETQ. The DNA of the CDR3 is TGCGCCAGCAGCCGATGGACAGGGGAGAACACTGAAGCTTTCTTT. It encodes CASSRWTGENTEAFF.

J is TRBJ2-1 and V is TRBV5-5, with D unresolved. The V end was cut by 2 bases, the J end by 8 bases, with 8 bases between. The CDR3 length is 12 residues. From germline, CDR1 is SGHKS and CDR2 YYEKEE (reference sequence). This chain's CDR3 is CASSFTADEQFF. CDR3 nucleotide sequence: TGTGCCAGCAGCTTTACAGCCGATGAGCAGTTCTTC.

Comment on this clone: One end of the junction varies from germline; a read error may be responsible. The chain uses TRBV29-1 and TRBJ1-5; D gene unclear. The germline gives CDR1 SQVTM, CDR2 ANQGSEA. This CDR3 is 13 amino acids long. CDR3 bases: TGCAGCGTGGAAGAGTACCGAGGTCAGCCCCAGCATTTT. Protein sequence: CSVEEYRGQPQHF.

This clone was seen only once. This chain uses TRBV27 with TRBJ2-7; 12 bases align to TRBD1. The V gene end was trimmed by 3 bases and the J gene end by 5 bases; junction bases not matched to a gene: 2. Per germline, CDR1 MNHEY and CDR2 SMNVEV (reference sequence). The length of the CDR3 is 14 residues. This chain's CDR3 is CASSLGQGAHEQYF. The CDR3 nucleotides read TGTGCCAGCAGTTTGGGACAGGGGGCCCACGAGCAGTACTTC.

The V and J genes are TRBV6-5 and TRBJ2-1, with 10 bases fitting TRBD1. This CDR3 region has 15 residues. CDR1 and CDR2 from the germline V gene are MNHEY and SVGAGI. V lost 6 bases and J lost 2; bases outside the gene matches: 4. The CDR3 loop reads CASRQDRGAYNEQFF. The DNA of the CDR3 is TGTGCCAGCAGGCAGGACAGGGGGGCCTACAATGAGCAGTTCTTC.

The chain has TRBV29-1 and TRBJ1-1; the D is unclear. There are 13 residues in the CDR3. CDR1 and CDR2 from the germline V gene are SQVTM and ANQGSEA. Trimming shortened V by 4 bases and J by 3 bases, and 12 bases separated the two germline ends. The CDR3 here is CSVGRGLDTEAFF. As DNA, the CDR3 is TGCAGCGTTGGAAGAGGGTTGGACACTGAAGCTTTCTTT.